This T cell receptor beta chain was captured in a study of T cell changes during pregnancy in multiple sclerosis. Only one count was recorded for this clone. This CDR3 contains 9 residues. Trimming took 3 bases from V and 12 from J, leaving 5 bases between them. Germline V gene lookup returns CDR1 ENHRY and CDR2 SYGVKD. Using immunoSEQ multiplex PCR, the repertoire was profiled, and TCRdb retains in-frame clones only, with some absent. The data contain tens of thousands of clones, around 92% of them singletons. The input for sequencing was CD4+ T cells from peripheral blood mononuclear cells, taken after pregnancy. This sequence was found in a female donor in good health, enrolled as a control in a pregnancy study. The V and J genes are TRBV10-3 and TRBJ1-1; D gene unclear. The CDR3 reads CAISDGSFF. CDR3 sequence (DNA): TGTGCCATCAGTGACGGGTCTTTCTTT.